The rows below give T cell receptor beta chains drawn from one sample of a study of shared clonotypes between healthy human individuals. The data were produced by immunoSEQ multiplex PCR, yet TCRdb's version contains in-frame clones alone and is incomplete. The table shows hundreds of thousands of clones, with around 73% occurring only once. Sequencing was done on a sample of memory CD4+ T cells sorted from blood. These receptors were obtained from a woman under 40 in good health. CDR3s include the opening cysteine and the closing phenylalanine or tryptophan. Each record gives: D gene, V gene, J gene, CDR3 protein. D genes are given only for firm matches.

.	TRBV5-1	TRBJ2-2	CASKGGMANTGELFF
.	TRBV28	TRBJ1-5	CASSVLKRENQPQHF
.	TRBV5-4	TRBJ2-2	CASSLVQAGTGELFF
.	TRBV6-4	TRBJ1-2	CASRADTHYGYTF
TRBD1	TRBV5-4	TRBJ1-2	CASRHWGQGNYGYTF
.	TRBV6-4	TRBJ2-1	CASSASLGGSSNEQFF
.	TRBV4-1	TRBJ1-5	CASSQDDWEDQPQHF
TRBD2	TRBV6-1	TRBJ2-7	CASSEGLAGTWAPYEQYF
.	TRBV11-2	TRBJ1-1	CASSLGVRSAEAFF
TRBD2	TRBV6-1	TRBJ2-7	CASSAGPGLASYEQYF
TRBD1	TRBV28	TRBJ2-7	CASSIPQGADEQYF
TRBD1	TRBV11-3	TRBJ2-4	CASSRDSQDIQYF
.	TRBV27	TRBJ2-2	CASSLETNTGELFF
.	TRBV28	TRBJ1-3	CASTPPRQDSGNTIYF
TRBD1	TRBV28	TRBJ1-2	CASSLRGTGINYGYTF
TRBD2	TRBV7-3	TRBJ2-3	CASSPYGGGADTQYF
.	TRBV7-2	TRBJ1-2	CASSQMDYGYTF
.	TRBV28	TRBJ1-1	CASSFPGRDENTEAFF
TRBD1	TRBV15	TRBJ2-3	CATSRGRQGGTDTQYF
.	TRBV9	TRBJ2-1	CASSRSSQGVNEQFF
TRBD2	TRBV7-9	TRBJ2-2	CASSYPLVGGRNTGELFF
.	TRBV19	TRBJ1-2	CASSIQDYGYTF
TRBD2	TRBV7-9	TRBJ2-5	CASSLRTSGLQETQYF
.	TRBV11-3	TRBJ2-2	CASSLVRAGELFF
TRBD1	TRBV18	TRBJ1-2	CASSPGQERDGYTF
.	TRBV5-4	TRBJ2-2	CASSPTGNTGELFF
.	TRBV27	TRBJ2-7	CASSLRTLSYEQYF
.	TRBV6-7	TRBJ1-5	CASSSGSGVGQPQHF
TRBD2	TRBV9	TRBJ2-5	CASSQRTSGRAGQETQYF
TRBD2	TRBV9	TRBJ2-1	CASSKGEGRYNEQFF
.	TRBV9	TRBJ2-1	CASSIRDGDPLQFF
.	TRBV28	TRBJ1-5	CASSYGSNQPQHF
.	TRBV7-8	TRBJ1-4	CASSSRRNSATNEKLFF
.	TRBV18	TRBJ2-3	CASSASSGLGTDTQYF
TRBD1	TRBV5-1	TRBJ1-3	CASSLRTGGGSGNTIYF
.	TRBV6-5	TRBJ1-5	CASSYSGRGNQPQHF
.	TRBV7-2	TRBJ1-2	CASSLTGDYGYTF
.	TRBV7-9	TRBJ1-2	CASSLGPRGGASYTF
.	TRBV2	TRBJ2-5	CASSEEDPSLVAQYF
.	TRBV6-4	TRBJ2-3	CASSDRATDTQYF
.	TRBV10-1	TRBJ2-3	CASSESGFAQYF
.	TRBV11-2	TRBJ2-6	CASSPDRRDSGANVLTF
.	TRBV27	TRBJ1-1	CASSQQGGTEAFF
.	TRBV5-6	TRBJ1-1	CASRSSNTEAFF
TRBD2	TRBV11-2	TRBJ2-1	CASSLDLSGSHNEQFF
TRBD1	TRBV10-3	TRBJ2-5	CAIRGGGQGQETQYF
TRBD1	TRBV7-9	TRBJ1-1	CASSKTTGVVNTEAFF
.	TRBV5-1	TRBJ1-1	CASSFGDGEAFF
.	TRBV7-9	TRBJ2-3	CASSFKDTQYF
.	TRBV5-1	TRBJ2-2	CASSLHQGNTGELFF
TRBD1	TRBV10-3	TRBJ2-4	CAISESRDRGAKNIQYF
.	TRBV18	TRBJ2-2	CASSAGELFF
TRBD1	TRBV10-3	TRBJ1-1	CATDRDPRGEAFF
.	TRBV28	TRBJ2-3	CASRDRFTDTQYF
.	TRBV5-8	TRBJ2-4	CASSLEQLAKNIQYF
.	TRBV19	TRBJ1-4	CASSIQAWGNEKLFF